This T cell receptor (beta chain) was identified during a study of T-cell reconstitution after alpha-beta-depleted transplantation in children. Findings and caveats of the study: Several hundred expanded graft clones reportedly gave rise to the alpha-beta T cells present about two months after transplant. After one year, T-cell counts and TCRbeta diversity mostly came from new T cells. TCRbeta diversity was high at day 60 in some patients (a result of surviving recipient T cells and thymic progenitors).

In this sample, this clonotype turned up many times. No antigen is known for it. The TCRbeta library was prepared with unique molecular identifiers. TCRdb used MiXCR to reprocess the PCR reads, holding one entry per CDR3 protein. The table has about a million distinct CDR3 sequences, about 29% seen once. Trimming removed 3 bases from V and 7 bases from J; junction bases left unmatched: 1. Germline V gives CDR1 SGHKS, CDR2 YYEKEE (reference sequence). This CDR3 contains 13 residues. The V gene is TRBV5-5, the J gene TRBJ2-1; TRBD1 matches 10 bases. The source is a boy under two years old who had a stem cell transplant for SCID, so the T cells may come from the graft donor. Here the sequenced sample was PBMCs, mostly from graft donor cells, taken 360 days after TCRalphabeta/CD19-depleted stem cell transplant. The CDR3 spells CASSWTGGNEQFF. The CDR3 DNA sequence: TGTGCCAGCAGCTGGACAGGGGGGAATGAGCAGTTCTTC.